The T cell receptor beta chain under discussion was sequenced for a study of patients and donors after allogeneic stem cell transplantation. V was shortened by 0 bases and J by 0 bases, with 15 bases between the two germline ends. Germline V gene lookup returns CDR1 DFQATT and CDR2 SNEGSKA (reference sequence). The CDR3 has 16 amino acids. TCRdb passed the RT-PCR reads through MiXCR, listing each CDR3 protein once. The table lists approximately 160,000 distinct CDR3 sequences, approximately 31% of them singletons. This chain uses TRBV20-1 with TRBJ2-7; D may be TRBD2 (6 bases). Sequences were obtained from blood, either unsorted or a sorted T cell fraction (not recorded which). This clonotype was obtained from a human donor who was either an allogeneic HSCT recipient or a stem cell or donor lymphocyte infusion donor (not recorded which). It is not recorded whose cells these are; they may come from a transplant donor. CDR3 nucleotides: TGCAGTGCTAGAGATCCGGGGCTAGCGTCCTCCTACGAGCAGTACTTC. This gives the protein CSARDPGLASSYEQYF.